This note documents a single TCR beta chain sequence. Its target is not known. The junction differs from germline at one of its ends, possibly a read error. Unique molecular identifiers were incorporated into the prepared TCRbeta library. TCRdb re-derived calls from the PCR reads in MiXCR, one entry per CDR3 protein. The sample has 200,000 to 250,000 distinct CDR3 sequences; roughly 8.2% are singletons. CDR3 length: 12 residues. These data originate in a study of T-cell reconstitution after alpha-beta-depleted transplantation in children. Study observations and caveats: At day 60, the high TCRbeta diversity found in some patients originated from recipient T cells and thymic progenitors that had survived.

The specimen comprised PBMCs, mostly from graft donor cells, sampled 180 days after TCRalphabeta/CD19-depleted stem cell transplant. This chain joins TRBV12-3 or TRBV12-4 and TRBJ2-7; no reliable D call. The origin of this receptor is a male patient between 5 and 17 years old who had a stem cell transplant for acute lymphoblastic leukemia, so the T cells may come from the graft donor. CDR3: CAGSLFVSEQYF. The CDR3 DNA reads as TGTGCCGGCAGTTTATTCGTAAGCGAGCAGTACTTC.